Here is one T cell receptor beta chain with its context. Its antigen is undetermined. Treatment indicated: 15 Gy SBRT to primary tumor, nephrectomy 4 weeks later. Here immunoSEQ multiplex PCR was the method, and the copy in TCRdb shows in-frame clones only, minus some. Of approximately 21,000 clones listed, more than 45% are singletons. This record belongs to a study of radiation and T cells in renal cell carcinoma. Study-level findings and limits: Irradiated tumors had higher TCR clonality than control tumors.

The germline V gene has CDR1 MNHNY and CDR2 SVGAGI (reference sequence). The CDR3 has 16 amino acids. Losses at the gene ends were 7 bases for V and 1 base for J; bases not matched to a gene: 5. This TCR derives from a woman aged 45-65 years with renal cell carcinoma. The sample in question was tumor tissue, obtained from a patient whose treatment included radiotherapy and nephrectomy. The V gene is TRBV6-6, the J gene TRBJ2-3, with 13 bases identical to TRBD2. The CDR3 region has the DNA TGTGCCAGCACCCACGGACTAGCGGGGGGCACAGATACGCAGTATTTT. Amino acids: CASTHGLAGGTDTQYF.